These T cell receptor beta chains were read from a single sample in a study of control samples from healthy donors and cancer patients. Assay: immunoSEQ multiplex PCR; the TCRdb copy retains only in-frame clones and omits some. The sample records 90,000 to 100,000 clones, 79% being singletons. The source material was blood. These receptors were obtained from a woman in her 30s in good health. Both conserved end residues are part of each CDR3. D genes are given only for firm matches. Part of the rows lack a size; the others show once, few, many or a class for expanded clones.

TRBJ1-5,NA,TRBV19,NA,CASSMGGFYSNQPQHF,TGTGCCAGTAGTATGGGCGGGTTTTATAGCAATCAGCCCCAGCATTTT
TRBJ1-5,TRBD1,TRBV18,NA,CASSPSTGGAGNQPQHF,TGTGCCAGCTCACCATCAACAGGGGGCGCGGGCAATCAGCCCCAGCATTTT
TRBJ2-1,NA,TRBV23-1,NA,CASSQCKGSCHNEQFF,TGCGCCAGCAGTCAATGTAAGGGAAGTTGCCACAATGAGCAGTTCTTC
TRBJ2-2,TRBD1,TRBV19,NA,CASSTAGGWAGELFF,TGTGCCAGTAGTACGGCAGGGGGCTGGGCCGGGGAGCTGTTTTTT
TRBJ2-7,NA,TRBV11-1,NA,CASSLGSRNSEEQYF,TGTGCCAGCAGCTTAGGGTCGAGGAACTCGGAGGAGCAGTACTTC
TRBJ2-1,NA,TRBV7-2,NA,CASSLATGSYNEQFF,TGTGCCAGCAGCTTAGCCACAGGGTCCTACAATGAGCAGTTCTTC
TRBJ2-6,TRBD1,TRBV9,once,CASSTGGSGANVLTF,TGTGCCAGCAGTACAGGGGGATCTGGGGCCAACGTCCTGACTTTC
TRBJ2-7,NA,TRBV5-1,NA,CASRAHSYEQYF,TGCGCCAGCAGAGCACACTCCTACGAGCAGTACTTC
TRBJ2-5,NA,TRBV5-1,NA,CASSLGQKQETQYF,TGCGCCAGCAGCTTGGGACAGAAGCAAGAGACCCAGTACTTC
TRBJ1-5,TRBD1,TRBV6-1,once,CASSGLGTGGSTRNQPQHF,TGTGCCAGCAGTGGGCTGGGGACAGGGGGTAGTACGCGCAATCAGCCCCAGCATTTT
TRBJ1-2,TRBD1,TRBV5-1,NA,CASSPGAGTGLWTPNYGYTF,TGCGCCAGCAGCCCGGGGGCCGGGACAGGTTTATGGACCCCTAACTATGGCTACACCTTC
TRBJ2-1,NA,TRBV7-2,NA,CASSPQPGGRYSYNEQFF,TGTGCCAGCAGCCCGCAGCCCGGGGGGCGATACTCCTACAATGAGCAGTTCTTC
TRBJ1-2,NA,TRBV30,NA,CAWSGPGVYGYTF,TGTGCCTGGAGTGGCCCAGGGGTCTATGGCTACACCTTC
TRBJ2-7,NA,TRBV7-9,few,CASSSLREQYF,TGTGCCAGCAGCTCCCTGAGGGAGCAGTACTTC
TRBJ2-7,NA,TRBV6-5,NA,CASIPRWDSYEQYF,TGTGCCAGCATCCCCCGGTGGGACTCCTACGAGCAGTACTTC
TRBJ1-3,TRBD1,TRBV28,NA,CASSLYRGQGVGNTIYF,TGTGCCAGCAGTTTATACAGGGGGCAGGGGGTCGGAAACACCATATATTTT
TRBJ1-2,NA,TRBV5-1,NA,CASSLVGTTDNYGYTF,TGCGCCAGCAGCTTGGTGGGAACGACAGATAACTATGGCTACACCTTC
TRBJ2-7,TRBD2,TRBV4-2,NA,CASSHRTTSGEGEQYF,TGTGCCAGCAGCCACCGCACGACTAGCGGGGAGGGCGAGCAGTACTTC
TRBJ2-6,NA,TRBV27,NA,CASSSDLGAGANVLTF,TGTGCCAGCAGTTCCGACTTGGGGGCTGGGGCCAACGTCCTGACTTTC
TRBJ1-5,NA,TRBV7-2,few,CASSPRGWNSNQPQHF,TGTGCCAGCAGCCCCCGAGGGTGGAATAGCAATCAGCCCCAGCATTTT
TRBJ2-2,NA,TRBV7-2,NA,CASSAREGIGVNTGELFF,TGTGCCAGCAGCGCACGAGAGGGGATTGGGGTGAATACCGGGGAGCTGTTTTTT
TRBJ2-4,NA,TRBV3-1/TRBV3-2,NA,CASSQDAGSKYF,TGTGCCAGCAGCCAAGATGCAGGGAGCAAGTACTTC
TRBJ2-3,NA,TRBV30,NA,CAIGVGRSTDTQYF,TGTGCGATCGGGGTGGGGAGGAGCACAGATACGCAGTATTTT
TRBJ1-5,NA,TRBV9,NA,CASSEGGDQPQHF,TGTGCCAGCAGCGAGGGGGGAGATCAGCCCCAGCATTTT
TRBJ2-2,TRBD2,TRBV5-1,few,CASARGGSGELFF,TGCGCCAGCGCCCGGGGGGGCTCCGGGGAGCTGTTTTTT
TRBJ2-1,NA,TRBV5-1,NA,CASSWGRGNDEQFF,TGCGCCAGCAGCTGGGGGCGGGGTAACGATGAGCAGTTCTTC
TRBJ1-6,NA,TRBV6-5,few,CASSYSTGQSPLHF,TGTGCCAGCAGTTACTCGACAGGTCAATCACCCCTCCACTTT
TRBJ2-3,TRBD2,TRBV5-1,NA,CASSLGASGDGLDTQYF,TGCGCCAGCAGCTTGGGGGCTAGCGGGGATGGACTGGATACGCAGTATTTT
TRBJ2-7,NA,TRBV3-1/TRBV3-2,NA,CASSQASYEQYF,TGTGCCAGCAGCCAAGCGTCCTACGAGCAGTACTTC
TRBJ1-1,NA,TRBV3-1/TRBV3-2,NA,CASSPTENTEAFF,TGTGCCAGCAGCCCGACAGAGAACACTGAAGCTTTCTTT
TRBJ1-3,NA,TRBV30,NA,CAWSVGRSGNTIYF,TGTGCCTGGAGTGTCGGCAGGTCTGGAAACACCATATATTTT
TRBJ1-5,TRBD1,TRBV5-5,NA,CASSLTGEIYQPQHF,TGTGCCAGCAGCCTTACAGGGGAAATCTATCAGCCCCAGCATTTT
TRBJ1-1,NA,TRBV12-3/TRBV12-4,NA,CASSQSRAEAFF,TGTGCCAGCAGCCAATCACGGGCTGAAGCTTTCTTT
TRBJ1-3,NA,TRBV4-3,NA,CASRSDRNSGNTIYF,TGCGCCAGCAGATCCGACAGAAACTCTGGAAACACCATATATTTT
TRBJ2-2,NA,TRBV5-4,NA,CASSLGGGRATGELFF,TGTGCCAGCAGCTTGGGTGGGGGTCGTGCCACCGGGGAGCTGTTTTTT
TRBJ1-3,TRBD1,TRBV9,NA,CASSVGDRGSGNTIYF,TGTGCCAGCAGCGTGGGGGACAGGGGGTCTGGAAACACCATATATTTT
TRBJ2-7,NA,TRBV20-1,NA,CSARQPYEQYF,TGCAGTGCTAGACAGCCTTACGAGCAGTACTTC
TRBJ1-3,NA,TRBV3-1/TRBV3-2,NA,CASSFAQQYSGNTIYF,TGTGCCAGCAGCTTTGCGCAACAGTACTCTGGAAACACCATATATTTT
TRBJ1-1,NA,TRBV19,NA,CASSISGGGVNTEAFF,TGTGCCAGTAGTATATCCGGAGGGGGAGTGAACACTGAAGCTTTCTTT
TRBJ2-7,NA,TRBV3-1/TRBV3-2,NA,CASSPLKRGDEQYF,TGTGCCAGCAGCCCCCTGAAAAGGGGTGACGAGCAGTACTTC
TRBJ2-3,NA,TRBV9,once,CASSVGSRGGAQYF,TGTGCCAGCAGCGTAGGTTCGAGGGGGGGAGCGCAGTATTTT
TRBJ2-1,NA,TRBV15,NA,CATLLETGNEQFF,TGTGCCACCTTACTAGAAACGGGTAATGAGCAGTTCTTC
TRBJ1-4,NA,TRBV7-2,NA,CASSLEGTTNEKLFF,TGTGCCAGCAGCTTAGAGGGCACAACTAATGAAAAACTGTTTTTT
TRBJ2-7,NA,TRBV5-5,NA,CASSLSSSGSYEQYF,TGTGCCAGCAGCTTGTCCTCTTCAGGGTCCTACGAGCAGTACTTC
TRBJ1-1,NA,TRBV30,NA,CAWSVGMNTEAFF,TGTGCCTGGAGTGTGGGTATGAACACTGAAGCTTTCTTT
TRBJ2-3,NA,TRBV4-3,NA,CASSQVTQYF,TGCGCCAGCAGCCAAGTGACGCAGTATTTT
TRBJ2-5,NA,TRBV25-1,NA,CASSDPGQYQETQYF,TGTGCCAGCAGTGATCCCGGACAGTATCAAGAGACCCAGTACTTC
TRBJ2-7,TRBD1,TRBV13,NA,CASSRDRGFSYEQYF,TGTGCCAGCAGCCGGGACAGAGGGTTCTCCTACGAGCAGTACTTC
TRBJ1-5,TRBD1,TRBV9,few,CASSTTGAPNQPQHF,TGTGCCAGCAGCACGACAGGGGCGCCCAATCAGCCCCAGCATTTT
TRBJ1-5,TRBD1,TRBV6-2/TRBV6-3,NA,CASSQTGEGMGQPQHF,TGTGCCAGCAGTCAGACAGGGGAGGGGATGGGACAGCCCCAGCATTTT
TRBJ1-1,TRBD1,TRBV6-5,NA,CASTTGTGGRGEAFF,TGTGCCAGCACCACCGGGACAGGGGGCCGGGGAGAAGCTTTCTTT
TRBJ2-2,TRBD2,TRBV12-5,NA,CASGLVLMLAGGVGELFF,TGTGCTAGTGGTTTGGTACTCATGCTAGCGGGGGGTGTCGGGGAGCTGTTTTTT
TRBJ1-1,NA,TRBV10-3,NA,CAISENTPEAFF,TGTGCCATCAGTGAGAATACCCCTGAAGCTTTCTTT
TRBJ1-2,TRBD1,TRBV5-1,NA,CASSVIPTGTGNYGYTF,TGCGCCAGCAGCGTGATACCTACCGGGACAGGGAACTATGGCTACACCTTC
TRBJ2-7,NA,TRBV5-5,NA,CASSYSGVSSYEQYF,TGTGCCAGCAGCTATTCAGGGGTGTCCTCCTACGAGCAGTACTTC
TRBJ1-1,NA,TRBV7-2,few,CASSWTHTEAFF,TGTGCCAGCAGCTGGACGCACACTGAAGCTTTCTTT
TRBJ1-2,TRBD1,TRBV6-5,NA,CASRSDGQGRGYTF,TGTGCCAGCAGGAGCGACGGACAGGGAAGGGGCTACACCTTC
TRBJ1-1,NA,TRBV30,NA,CAWKPRPDTEAFF,TGTGCCTGGAAACCTAGGCCTGACACTGAAGCTTTCTTT
TRBJ2-1,NA,TRBV10-2,NA,CASIGRNEQFF,TGCGCCAGCATCGGAAGGAATGAGCAGTTCTTC
TRBJ1-2,NA,TRBV12-3/TRBV12-4,NA,CASSFGGYGYTF,TGTGCCAGCAGCTTCGGGGGATATGGCTACACCTTC